What follows are 24 T cell receptor beta chains derived from one specimen sequenced in a study of blood T cell repertoires in COVID-19. Assay: immunoSEQ multiplex PCR; the TCRdb copy retains only in-frame clones and omits some. Seen here are 40,000 to 60,000 clones, less than 85% observed once, and the top ten hold around 4.5%. Sequencing was carried out using peripheral blood. All receptors come from a man aged 45 to 65 with active COVID-19.

V usage is TRBV28 and J usage is TRBJ1-5; the D gene is possibly TRBD1 (5 bases). Per germline, CDR1 MDHEN and CDR2 SYDVKM. The CDR3 loop spans 12 amino acids. Trimming pared 4 bases from V and 5 bases from J, leaving 6 bases between. As DNA, the CDR3 is TGTGCCAGCAGTTCGACAGATCAGCCCCAGCATTTT. This sequence encodes CASSSTDQPQHF.

The chain joins TRBV7-2 to TRBJ1-5; 7 nucleotides align to TRBD1. CDR1 is SGHTA and CDR2 is FQGNSA in the germline V gene. V gave up 7 bases and J gave up 6 bases; unmatched junction bases: 6. This CDR3 is 13 amino acids long. CDR3 DNA: TGTGCCAGCACCAACAGGGGAGGTCAGCCCCAGCATTTT. The encoded protein is CASTNRGGQPQHF. Filled out from reference TRBV7-2 and TRBJ1-5, the complete variable domain reads GAGVSQSPSNKVTEKGKDVELRCDPISGHTALYWYRQSLGQGLEFLIYFQGNSAPDKSGLPSDRFSAERTGGSVSTLTIQRTQQEDSAVYLCASTNRGGQPQHFGDGTRLSIL.

CDR3 in DNA: TGTGCCAGCAGTGAAAATCAGGGGTCTCAGCCCCAGCATTTT. It encodes CASSENQGSQPQHF. The chain recombines TRBV2 with TRBJ1-5; maybe TRBD1 (6 bases). Germline V gene sequence: CDR1 SNHLY, CDR2 FYNNEI. The length of the CDR3 is 14 residues. The germline V and J ends were trimmed by 2 bases and 6 bases, with 11 bases remaining between them.

This clone was counted a few times. The chain is built from TRBV19 and TRBJ1-1; D not certain. Trimming cost V 1 base and J 1 base, with 4 bases left between them. The CDR3 contains 13 residues. Germline-derived CDR1 and CDR2 are LNHDA and SQIVND (reference sequence). The DNA of the CDR3 is TGTGCCAGTAGTATAGGGCAGAACACTGAAGCTTTCTTT. Translated: CASSIGQNTEAFF.

V is TRBV11-3 and J is TRBJ2-1; 7 nucleotides line up with TRBD1. The germline gives CDR1 SGHNT, CDR2 YENEEA. This CDR3 has 18 residues. Germline trimming cut 5 bases from V and 4 bases from J; bases unmatched to any gene: 17. For the CDR3, the DNA is TGTGCCAGCAGCCGCTTTTCGCCCTCCGGGACAGCTTACAATGAGCAGTTCTTC. Encoded protein: CASSRFSPSGTAYNEQFF.

Only one count was recorded for this clone. V gene TRBV5-1 combines with J gene TRBJ2-6; D gene unclear. This CDR3 has 17 residues. Germline CDR1 and CDR2: SGHRS and YFSETQ. V lost 0 bases and J 1 base, leaving 11 bases between the germline ends. CDR3 amino acids: CASSLAVAGSGANVLTF. The CDR3 coding sequence is TGCGCCAGCAGCTTGGCCGTAGCCGGATCTGGGGCCAACGTCCTGACTTTC.

The CDR3 is CASSQDAGRTNYGYTF. CDR3 bases: TGCGCCAGCAGCCAAGATGCAGGCCGGACTAACTATGGCTACACCTTC. V gene TRBV4-3 combines with J gene TRBJ1-2; D is uncertain. V lost 0 bases and J 0 bases, leaving 11 bases between the germline ends. The CDR3 totals 16 residues. Germline CDR1 and CDR2: LGHNA and YSLEER.

This chain connects TRBV12-3 or TRBV12-4 to TRBJ2-1; TRBD2 agrees at 8 bases. With 3 bases clipped from V and 12 bases from J, the junction kept 4 bases outside the gene matches. The CDR3 spans 12 residues. CDR3 coding DNA: TGTGCCAGCAGTTTTGATCGGGGGGGGCAGTTCTTC. Amino acids: CASSFDRGGQFF.

The gene calls are TRBV27 and TRBJ2-6; D remains unclear. Per germline, CDR1 MNHEY and CDR2 SMNVEV (reference sequence). The length of the CDR3 is 15 residues. V shed 3 bases and J shed 0 bases, with 6 bases lying between them. The CDR3 loop is CASSFMSSGANVLTF. The CDR3 coding sequence is TGTGCCAGCAGTTTTATGAGCTCTGGGGCCAACGTCCTGACTTTC.

This clone was seen just once. V gene TRBV12-5 combines with J gene TRBJ2-7; weak D call: TRBD1 (6 bases). Trimming stripped 6 bases from V and 4 bases from J, with 16 bases between. In germline, CDR1 is LGHNT, CDR2 FRNRAP. The CDR3 totals 14 residues. Here the CDR3 reads CASGSSGHLYEQYF. In nucleotides, the CDR3 is TGTGCTAGTGGCTCCTCGGGACACCTTTACGAGCAGTACTTC.

In regard to this clone: The junction does not match germline at one end; this may be a read error. V is TRBV13 and J is TRBJ2-3; 7 bases are a match to TRBD2. Germline loops: CDR1 PRHDT, CDR2 FYEKMQ (reference sequence). The CDR3 totals 16 residues. The CDR3 DNA reads TGTGCCAGCAACTTAGCCCGGGGGGTCCGCACAGATACGCAGTATTTT. This codes for CASNLARGVRTDTQYF.

The gene calls are TRBV19 and TRBJ1-6; D unclear. The CDR3 loop spans 15 amino acids. Trimming pared 5 bases from V and 3 bases from J, leaving 11 bases between. The germline CDR1 and CDR2 sequences are LNHDA and SQIVND (reference sequence). The CDR3 spells CASSPRQNYNSPLHF. CDR3 DNA: TGTGCCAGTAGTCCGCGACAAAACTATAATTCACCCCTCCACTTT.

The gene calls are TRBV19 and TRBJ2-1, with D hard to call. V dropped 7 bases and J dropped 5 bases, with 9 bases sitting between them. This CDR3 is 12 amino acids long. CDR1 is LNHDA, CDR2 SQIVND, per germline (reference sequence). The CDR3 DNA follows: TGTGCCAGTATTGCTCAGGACAATGAGCAGTTCTTC. Amino acid sequence: CASIAQDNEQFF.

This rearrangement joins TRBV6-5 to TRBJ2-3; 7 bases align to TRBD2. CDR1 and CDR2 (germline): MNHEY, SVGAGI. The CDR3 runs 15 residues. The J segment lost 7 bases and the V segment lost 6 bases, leaving 13 bases of the junction unmatched. The CDR3 DNA is TGTGCCAGCAGGCCAAACCCGGGGGGTGGGAATACGCAGTATTTT. It yields the protein CASRPNPGGGNTQYF.

J is TRBJ2-7 and V is TRBV12-5; maybe TRBD2 (7 bases). V gave up 1 base and J gave up 0 bases, with 16 bases separating them. The CDR3 is 17 residues long. Germline V gene data show CDR1 as LGHNT and CDR2 as FRNRAP. For the CDR3, the DNA is TGTGCTAGTGGTTTGGCCCTTCTAGCGGACAGCTCCTACGAGCAGTACTTC. Residues: CASGLALLADSSYEQYF.

V gene TRBV2 combines with J gene TRBJ2-5; the D gene is possibly TRBD1 (5 bases). CDR3 length: 13 residues. V gave up 9 bases and J gave up 3 bases, with 14 bases separating them. The germline V gene has CDR1 SNHLY and CDR2 FYNNEI. CDR3 loop: CASQLGREETQYF. CDR3 nucleotides: TGTGCCAGTCAACTGGGCAGGGAAGAGACCCAGTACTTC.

The gene calls are TRBV4-1 and TRBJ1-1; 7 bases align to TRBD1. Germline V gene sequence: CDR1 MGHRA, CDR2 YSYEKL. V gave up 4 bases and J gave up 4 bases; unmatched junction bases: 6. CDR3 length: 14 residues. CDR3 nucleotides: TGCGCCAGCAGCCCTCGACAGGGCTCCACTGAAGCTTTCTTT. Protein: CASSPRQGSTEAFF.

The chain combines TRBV11-2 with TRBJ1-1, with D possibly TRBD1 on 5 matching bases. V lost 0 bases and J 6 bases, leaving 11 bases between the germline ends. Germline CDR1 reads SGHAT; CDR2 reads FQNNGV. This CDR3 has 14 amino acids. The CDR3 is CASSLDRGWSEAFF. Written as DNA, the CDR3 is TGTGCCAGCAGCTTAGATCGGGGGTGGTCTGAAGCTTTCTTT. The full variable domain, its missing parts supplied by reference TRBV11-2 and TRBJ1-1, is EAGVAQSPRYKIIEKRQSVAFWCNPISGHATLYWYQQILGQGPKLLIQFQNNGVVDDSQLPKDRFSAERLKGVDSTLKIQPAKLEDSAVYLCASSLDRGWSEAFFGQGTRLTVV.

This clone was detected a few times. The rearrangement uses TRBV7-8 and TRBJ1-1, with unresolved D. Germline V CDR1 and CDR2: SGHVS, FQNEAQ. Trimming removed 5 bases from V and 1 base from J, with 14 bases in between. The CDR3 consists of 15 residues. This CDR3 is CASSLTTSQNTEAFF. DNA for the CDR3: TGTGCCAGCAGCCTAACGACAAGCCAGAACACTGAAGCTTTCTTT.

V gene TRBV9 combines with J gene TRBJ1-2; D is possibly TRBD1 (5 bases). This CDR3 has 13 amino acids. V was clipped by 4 bases and J by 7 bases, with 14 bases between them. Germline values: CDR1 SGDLS, CDR2 YYNGEE. The CDR3 sequence is CASSPGGRGGYTF. The DNA for the CDR3 is TGTGCCAGCAGCCCTGGGGGGAGGGGTGGCTACACCTTC.

The chain uses TRBV5-6 and TRBJ2-7, with D possibly being TRBD2 (7 bases). CDR3 length: 14 residues. Trimming took 5 bases from V and 4 from J, leaving 16 bases between them. Germline CDR1 SGHDT, CDR2 YYEEEE. The CDR3 region is CASSPLAGAYEQYF. The DNA for the CDR3 is TGTGCCAGCAGTCCCCTGGCGGGGGCTTACGAGCAGTACTTC.

This chain links TRBV7-6 with TRBJ2-5; 7 positions match TRBD2. CDR1 is SGHVS, CDR2 FNYEAQ, per germline. The CDR3 consists of 18 residues. V shed 6 bases and J 0 bases; nucleotides not matched to a gene: 16. The CDR3 loop is CASSSGRTGGADQETQYF. Here the CDR3 DNA reads TGTGCCAGCAGTTCTGGTAGGACGGGGGGAGCAGACCAAGAGACCCAGTACTTC.

The chain recombines TRBV6-6 with TRBJ1-2; D gene uncertain. This CDR3 has 14 residues. From germline, CDR1 is MNHNY and CDR2 SVGAGI (reference sequence). The ends were cut back, 5 bases at V and 4 bases at J, with 14 bases in the middle. CDR3 coding DNA: TGTGCCAGCAGTCTAGTTGTCTCATCCTATGGCTACACCTTC. This sequence encodes CASSLVVSSYGYTF.

CDR3 sequence reads: CASSYHGQLNTGELFF. CDR3 bases: TGTGCCAGCAGTTACCACGGACAGTTAAACACCGGGGAGCTGTTTTTT. The chain joins TRBV6-2 or TRBV6-3 to TRBJ2-2; TRBD1 is a possible D gene (6 bases). Germline-derived CDR1 and CDR2 are MNHEY and SVGEGT. Trimming cost V 2 bases and J 2 bases, with 12 bases left between them. The CDR3 consists of 16 residues.